One sample yielded the 32 T cell receptor beta chains listed below, sequenced in a study of CD8 T cells in Susac syndrome. With random hexamers, reverse transcription was performed on about 0.45 to 1 ug of RNA. TCRdb independently ran MiXCR on the immunoSEQ multiplex PCR reads; one entry per CDR3 protein. The profile covers approximately 150,000 distinct CDR3 sequences, with roughly 94% appearing a single time and approximately 0.08% taken by the ten largest. The sequencing sample was made of CD4+ T cells from PBMCs. These receptors were obtained from a human donor in good health.

The chain joins TRBV6-6 to TRBJ1-5, with 7 bases fitting TRBD1. With 6 bases clipped from V and 5 bases from J, the junction kept 1 base outside the gene matches. CDR1 is MNHNY and CDR2 is SVGAGI in the germline V gene (reference sequence). CDR3 size: 12 residues. CDR3 loop: CASRQGDQPQHF. The DNA for the CDR3 is TGTGCCAGCAGGCAGGGGGATCAGCCCCAGCATTTT.

In DNA form, the CDR3 reads TGTGCCAGCTCACCAGAGACAGGGATGTCGGAGACCCAGTACTTC. Amino acids: CASSPETGMSETQYF. This chain links TRBV18 with TRBJ2-5; 7 bases map to TRBD1. CDR3 length: 15 amino acids. The germline gives CDR1 KGHSH, CDR2 LQKENI. V lost 2 bases to trimming and J lost 5 bases; unmatched junction nucleotides: 8.

The chain is built from TRBV5-1 and TRBJ1-1; TRBD1 is a possible D gene (6 bases). This CDR3 contains 12 residues. CDR1 is SGHRS and CDR2 is YFSETQ in the germline V gene. The V and J ends lost 4 bases and 7 bases respectively, with 11 bases between them. The DNA for the CDR3 is TGCGCCAGCAGCCTAGGGGGAGATGAAGCTTTCTTT. Its translation is CASSLGGDEAFF.

J is TRBJ2-3 and V is TRBV9, with 11 nucleotides matching TRBD2. The CDR3 consists of 16 residues. Germline values: CDR1 SGDLS, CDR2 YYNGEE. V was pared by 4 bases and J by 2 bases, with 6 bases of the junction left unmatched. CDR3 residues: CASSFELAGDTDTQYF. The CDR3 region has the DNA TGTGCCAGCAGCTTCGAACTAGCGGGGGACACAGATACGCAGTATTTT. The variable domain in full, completed from reference TRBV9 and TRBJ2-3, reads DSGVTQTPKHLITATGQRVTLRCSPRSGDLSVYWYQQSLDQGLQFLIQYYNGEERAKGNILERFSAQQFPDLHSELNLSSLELGDSALYFCASSFELAGDTDTQYFGPGTRLTVL.

The CDR3 bases are TGTGCCAGCAGCTTGGGACTAGCGGGGGTCTACAATGAGCAGTTCTTC. It is translated as CASSLGLAGVYNEQFF. The V gene is TRBV5-6, the J gene TRBJ2-1; 12 positions agree with TRBD2. CDR1 and CDR2 from the germline V gene are SGHDT and YYEEEE. CDR3 length equals 16 residues. Trimming cost V 0 bases and J 3 bases; bases outside gene matches: 1.

DNA of the CDR3: TGTGCCAGCAGGCCCACGATTGGTGGCTACACCTTC. This encodes CASRPTIGGYTF. The V gene is TRBV27, the J gene TRBJ1-2; D is unclear. Trimming pared 6 bases from V and 7 bases from J, leaving 12 bases between. The CDR3 consists of 12 residues. In germline, CDR1 is MNHEY, CDR2 SMNVEV (reference sequence).

CDR3 sequence: CAWSRVSRSGNEQFF. The CDR3 DNA is TGTGCCTGGAGTCGGGTATCTAGGAGCGGCAATGAGCAGTTCTTC. The gene calls are TRBV30 and TRBJ2-1, with a possible D match to TRBD2 (5 bases). There are 15 residues in the CDR3. The V gene lost 2 bases and the J gene lost 6 bases, with 17 bases spanning the gap. Germline V gene lookup returns CDR1 GTSNPN and CDR2 SVGIG (reference sequence).

This rearrangement joins TRBV5-1 to TRBJ1-2; 8 bases align to TRBD1. CDR3 size: 14 residues. Germline values: CDR1 SGHRS, CDR2 YFSETQ. V trimming: 4 bases; J trimming: 8 bases; junction bases outside the gene matches: 10. CDR3 in amino acids: CASSRDRGSEGYTF. Written as DNA, the CDR3 is TGCGCCAGCAGCCGAGACAGGGGCAGTGAAGGCTACACCTTC. Using reference TRBV5-1 and TRBJ1-2 for the parts outside the CDR3, the full variable domain is KAGVTQTPRYLIKTRGQQVTLSCSPISGHRSVSWYQQTPGQGLQFLFEYFSETQRNKGNFPGRFSGRQFSNSRSEMNVSTLELGDSALYLCASSRDRGSEGYTFGSGTRLTVV.

This rearrangement joins TRBV5-1 to TRBJ2-2; D is unresolved. Between the trimmed V and J ends, which lost 4 bases and 0 bases, there was a span of 7 bases. Per the germline V gene, CDR1 is SGHRS and CDR2 is YFSETQ. The CDR3 has 14 residues. CDR3 DNA: TGCGCCAGCAGCCAAACACCGAACACCGGGGAGCTGTTTTTT. Translation: CASSQTPNTGELFF. The full variable domain, with the rest looked up from reference TRBV5-1 and TRBJ2-2, is KAGVTQTPRYLIKTRGQQVTLSCSPISGHRSVSWYQQTPGQGLQFLFEYFSETQRNKGNFPGRFSGRQFSNSRSEMNVSTLELGDSALYLCASSQTPNTGELFFGEGSRLTVL.

The chain is built from TRBV5-8 and TRBJ1-2; D remains unclear. Germline CDR1 is SGHTS and CDR2 is YDEGEE. CDR3 length: 12 residues. The V end was cut by 0 bases, the J end by 4 bases, with 4 bases between. The CDR3, as DNA: TGTGCCAGCAGCTTGGACATCTATGGCTACACCTTC. Its protein is CASSLDIYGYTF.

The rearrangement joins TRBV29-1 to TRBJ1-1, with D unclear. In germline, CDR1 is SQVTM, CDR2 ANQGSEA. The CDR3 is made up of 12 amino acids. Trimming shortened V by 4 bases and J by 11 bases, and 17 bases separated the two germline ends. The CDR3 DNA is TGCAGCGTTGGCCGCCCGGACGTTTATGCTTTCTTT. It is translated as CSVGRPDVYAFF.

This chain links TRBV5-1 with TRBJ2-1; 7 bases align to TRBD2. Germline CDR1 reads SGHRS; CDR2 reads YFSETQ. This CDR3 is 15 amino acids long. Trimming cost V 0 bases and J 3 bases; bases outside gene matches: 3. The CDR3 coding sequence is TGCGCCAGCAGCTTGGAAGCGGGGTTCTACAATGAGCAGTTCTTC. It specifies CASSLEAGFYNEQFF. Full variable domain (outside the CDR3, taken from reference TRBV5-1 and TRBJ2-1): KAGVTQTPRYLIKTRGQQVTLSCSPISGHRSVSWYQQTPGQGLQFLFEYFSETQRNKGNFPGRFSGRQFSNSRSEMNVSTLELGDSALYLCASSLEAGFYNEQFFGPGTRLTVL.

The chain uses TRBV20-1 and TRBJ1-5, with D possibly being TRBD1 (5 bases). CDR1 DFQATT and CDR2 SNEGSKA come from the germline V gene (reference sequence). Trimming removed 7 bases from V and 2 bases from J, with 6 bases in between. The CDR3 totals 11 residues. The CDR3 bases are TGCAGTGTGGGGGGCAATCAGCCCCAGCATTTT. Translation gives CSVGGNQPQHF.

V is TRBV6-5 and J is TRBJ2-7, with D perhaps matching TRBD1 or TRBD2 (5 bases each). From germline, CDR1 is MNHEY and CDR2 SVGAGI. V was trimmed by 2 bases and J by 5 bases, leaving 10 bases between them. The CDR3 runs 13 residues. The CDR3 DNA follows: TGTGCCAGCAGTTACGTACGGGGACACGAGCAGTACTTC. This codes for CASSYVRGHEQYF.

J is TRBJ1-2 and V is TRBV5-6; maybe TRBD1 (6 bases). Trimming stripped 3 bases from V and 4 bases from J, with 22 bases between. There are 17 residues in the CDR3. Germline V gene sequence: CDR1 SGHDT, CDR2 YYEEEE. The CDR3: CASSSPPGRGAPYGYTF. The CDR3 DNA reads as TGTGCCAGCAGCTCACCTCCTGGGCGGGGGGCGCCCTATGGCTACACCTTC.

This clonotype was picked up a small number of times. This chain joins TRBV3-1 and TRBJ2-7; D is ambiguous. The CDR3 contains 12 residues. Trimming cost V 0 bases and J 4 bases, with 4 bases left between them. The germline gives CDR1 LGHDT, CDR2 YNNKEL (reference sequence). DNA of the CDR3: TGTGCCAGCAGCCAAGAAGGGTACGAGCAGTACTTC. Its protein product is CASSQEGYEQYF.

The V gene is TRBV29-1, the J gene TRBJ1-2, with unresolved D. Germline V gene sequence: CDR1 SQVTM, CDR2 ANQGSEA. The length of the CDR3 is 13 residues. V was shortened by 1 base and J by 1 base, with 7 bases between the two germline ends. CDR3 DNA: TGCAGCGTTGAAGCAGACCTTAACTATGGCTACACCTTC. Translation gives CSVEADLNYGYTF.

The rearrangement links TRBV20-1 to TRBJ1-5, with 7 nucleotides matching TRBD1. CDR3 length equals 14 residues. V lost 3 bases to trimming and J lost 4 bases; unmatched junction nucleotides: 6. Germline CDR1 and CDR2: DFQATT and SNEGSKA (reference sequence). CDR3 protein: CSARGGDRNQPQHF. The DNA of the CDR3 is TGCAGTGCTAGGGGAGGGGACAGAAATCAGCCCCAGCATTTT.

This clonotype was seen a single time. V gene TRBV3-1 combines with J gene TRBJ1-2; TRBD1 agrees at 12 bases. V shed 4 bases, J shed 7 bases, and the junction held 7 bases outside the gene matches. The CDR3 runs 15 residues. Germline V gives CDR1 LGHDT, CDR2 YNNKEL (reference sequence). The CDR3: CASSPPGTGGVGYTF. CDR3 sequence (DNA): TGTGCCAGCAGCCCACCCGGGACAGGGGGCGTTGGCTACACCTTC.

The chain carries TRBV20-1 and TRBJ2-1; no clear D. The CDR3 spans 11 residues. Trimming left V 3 bases short and J 8 bases short, with 8 bases between. The germline gives CDR1 DFQATT, CDR2 SNEGSKA (reference sequence). CDR3 region: CSARGDYEQFF. In DNA, the CDR3 is TGCAGTGCTAGGGGCGATTATGAGCAGTTCTTC.

This chain uses TRBV3-1 with TRBJ2-2; D possibly corresponds to TRBD1 (5 bases). The CDR3 loop spans 14 amino acids. Germline V lookup: CDR1 LGHDT, CDR2 YNNKEL (reference sequence). V shed 0 bases and J shed 7 bases, with 9 bases lying between them. CDR3 in amino acids: CASSQDAGFGELFF. CDR3 DNA sequence: TGTGCCAGCAGCCAAGACGCAGGGTTCGGGGAGCTGTTTTTT.

This clonotype was recorded only once. V and J are TRBV28 and TRBJ1-1, with no clear D. V was clipped by 2 bases and J by 2 bases, with 9 bases between them. The germline V gene has CDR1 MDHEN and CDR2 SYDVKM. The CDR3 runs 14 residues. Written as DNA, the CDR3 is TGTGCCAGCAGTTTAATCCTGGGAAACACTGAAGCTTTCTTT. It translates to CASSLILGNTEAFF.

This chain joins TRBV10-3 and TRBJ1-1, with D tentatively TRBD1 (6 bases). V lost 6 bases, J lost 1 base, and 15 bases lay in between. Looked up from germline, CDR1 is ENHRY and CDR2 is SYGVKD. The CDR3 consists of 15 residues. This chain's CDR3 is CAISSTGTPNTEAFF. CDR3 bases: TGTGCCATCAGCTCGACCGGGACACCGAACACTGAAGCTTTCTTT.

Here the CDR3 reads CASSSAGVHKLFF. For the CDR3, the DNA is TGTGCCAGCAGCTCAGCTGGGGTACACAAACTGTTTTTT. The genes are TRBV7-9 and TRBJ1-4; D uncertain. In germline, CDR1 is SEHNR, CDR2 FQNEAQ (reference sequence). CDR3 length equals 13 residues. Trimming stripped 4 bases from V and 11 bases from J, with 14 bases between. The variable domain in full, completed from reference TRBV7-9 and TRBJ1-4, reads DTGVSQNPRHKITKRGQNVTFRCDPISEHNRLYWYRQTLGQGPEFLTYFQNEAQLEKSRLLSDRFSAERPKGSFSTLEIQRTEQGDSAMYLCASSSAGVHKLFFGSGTQLSVL.

This rearrangement joins TRBV20-1 to TRBJ1-1; a possible D gene is TRBD1 (5 bases). The ends were cut back, 0 bases at V and 0 bases at J, with 8 bases in the middle. The CDR3 length is 14 residues. Germline V lookup: CDR1 DFQATT, CDR2 SNEGSKA (reference sequence). CDR3 residues: CSARDLRVNTEAFF. In DNA, the CDR3 is TGCAGTGCTAGAGACCTCAGGGTGAACACTGAAGCTTTCTTT.

V and J are TRBV30 and TRBJ2-2; possible D gene TRBD1, 6 bases. CDR1 and CDR2 (germline): GTSNPN, SVGIG (reference sequence). Trimming removed 3 bases at V and 4 bases at J, with 9 bases between. This CDR3 comprises 13 residues. CDR3 sequence reads: CAWRGAGTGELFF. The CDR3 DNA follows: TGTGCCTGGAGGGGGGCGGGCACCGGGGAGCTGTTTTTT.

The chain combines TRBV20-1 with TRBJ2-5, with 13 bases fitting TRBD2. The length of the CDR3 is 15 residues. Trimming at V came to 3 bases and at J to 5 bases, leaving 6 bases not matched to a gene. The V gene's germline CDR1 is DFQATT and CDR2 SNEGSKA (reference sequence). The CDR3 reads CSASGLAGVRETQYF. The DNA for the CDR3 is TGCAGTGCTAGTGGACTAGCGGGAGTTCGGGAGACCCAGTACTTC.

The chain couples TRBV11-2 to TRBJ2-3; D not certain. This CDR3 is 13 amino acids long. The V and J ends lost 2 bases and 7 bases respectively, with 10 bases between them. Looked up from germline, CDR1 is SGHAT and CDR2 is FQNNGV. The CDR3 spells CASSLSWENTQYF. The DNA of the CDR3 is TGTGCCAGCAGCTTATCGTGGGAAAATACGCAGTATTTT.

The genes are TRBV29-1 and TRBJ2-3, with D possibly being TRBD1 or TRBD2 (5 bases each). The germline gives CDR1 SQVTM, CDR2 ANQGSEA. This CDR3 contains 13 residues. Deletions cut 5 bases from V and 4 bases from J, with 13 bases between. The CDR3 loop reads CSVSRGRADTQYF. In nucleotides, the CDR3 is TGCAGCGTTTCACGGGGCCGGGCAGATACGCAGTATTTT.

The CDR3 coding sequence is TGTGCCAGTAGTATTGTGGGTGGCAGCAATCAGCCCCAGCATTTT. Translated: CASSIVGGSNQPQHF. V usage is TRBV19 and J usage is TRBJ1-5; D remains ambiguous. The CDR3 loop spans 15 amino acids. With 3 bases removed from V and 1 base from J, the gap between germline ends came to 10 bases. Germline CDR1 and CDR2: LNHDA and SQIVND (reference sequence).

The J gene is TRBJ2-7, the V gene TRBV5-1; D is uncertain. The germline gives CDR1 SGHRS, CDR2 YFSETQ. Trimming took 0 bases from V and 2 from J, leaving 9 bases between them. CDR3 length: 14 residues. The CDR3, as DNA: TGCGCCAGCAGCTTGGCTCAGCGAGCCTACGAGCAGTACTTC. This sequence encodes CASSLAQRAYEQYF.

The V gene is TRBV6-5, the J gene TRBJ2-2, with no clear D. Germline V gene lookup returns CDR1 MNHEY and CDR2 SVGAGI. The CDR3 spans 12 residues. The ends were cut back, 7 bases at V and 1 base at J, with 4 bases in the middle. The CDR3, as DNA: TGTGCCAGCACTCGGAACACCGGGGAGCTGTTTTTT. Protein product: CASTRNTGELFF.